This T cell receptor beta chain stems from a study of blood T cell repertoires in COVID-19. Overall study: COVID-19 samples from acute and convalescent phases originated in the United States, Italy and Spain. From T cells, B-cell-depleted T cells, or PBMCs came the material, which was cDNA or gDNA.

The CDR3 consists of 16 residues. Germline CDR1 reads SGHAT; CDR2 reads FQNNGV. The junction had 13 bases not matched to a gene; V was cut back by 3 bases and J by 7 bases. In the authors' methods: Counts of nucleated cells, estimated from reference gene primer amplification, were obtained. Data came from immunoSEQ multiplex PCR; TCRdb stores just in-frame clones and leaves some out. V and J calls and clone size are those listed in that table; D and trimming were worked out from the DNA. Among 60,000 to 95,000 clones listed, around 74% were seen once. This TCR came from a human donor with acute or convalescent COVID-19. The donor label of this sample is uncertain. The chain is built from TRBV11-2 and TRBJ2-5; 8 nucleotides agree with TRBD2. Sequencing was performed on peripheral blood. The CDR3 nucleotides are TGTGCCAGCAGCTTCTCCGGGACTAGTATCCTCTCGACCCAGTACTTC. This sequence encodes CASSFSGTSILSTQYF.